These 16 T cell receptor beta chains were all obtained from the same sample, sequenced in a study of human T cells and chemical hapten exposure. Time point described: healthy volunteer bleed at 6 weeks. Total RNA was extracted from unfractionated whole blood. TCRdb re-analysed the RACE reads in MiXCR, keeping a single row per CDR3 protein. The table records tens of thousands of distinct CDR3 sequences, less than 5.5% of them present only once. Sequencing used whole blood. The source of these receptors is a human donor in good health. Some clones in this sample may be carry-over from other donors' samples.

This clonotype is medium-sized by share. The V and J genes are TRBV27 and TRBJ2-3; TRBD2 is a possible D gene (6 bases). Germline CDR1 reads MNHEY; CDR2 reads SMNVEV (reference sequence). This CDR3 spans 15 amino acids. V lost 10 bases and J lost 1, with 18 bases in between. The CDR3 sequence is CATISDYQGTDTQYF. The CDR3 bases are TGTGCCACCATTTCGGACTACCAGGGCACAGATACGCAGTATTTT.

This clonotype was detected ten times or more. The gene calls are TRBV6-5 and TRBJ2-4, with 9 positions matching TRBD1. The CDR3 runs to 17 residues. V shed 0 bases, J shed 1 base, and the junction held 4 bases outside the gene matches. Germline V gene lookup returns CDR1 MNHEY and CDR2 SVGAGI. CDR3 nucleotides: TGTGCCAGCAGTTACTCGGGACAGGGCGGCGCCAAAAACATTCAGTACTTC. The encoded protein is CASSYSGQGGAKNIQYF.

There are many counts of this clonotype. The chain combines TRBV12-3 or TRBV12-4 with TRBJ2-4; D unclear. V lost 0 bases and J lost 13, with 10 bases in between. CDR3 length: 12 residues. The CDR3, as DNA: TGTGCCAGCAGTTTAGCCCATGGGCAACAGTACTTC. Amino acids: CASSLAHGQQYF.

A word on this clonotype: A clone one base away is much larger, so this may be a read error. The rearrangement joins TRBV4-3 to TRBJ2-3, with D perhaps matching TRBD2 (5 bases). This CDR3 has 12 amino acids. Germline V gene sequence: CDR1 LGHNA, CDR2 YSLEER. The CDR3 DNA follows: TGCGTCAGCAGCCAAGAGGGAGATACGCAGTATTTT. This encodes CVSSQEGDTQYF.

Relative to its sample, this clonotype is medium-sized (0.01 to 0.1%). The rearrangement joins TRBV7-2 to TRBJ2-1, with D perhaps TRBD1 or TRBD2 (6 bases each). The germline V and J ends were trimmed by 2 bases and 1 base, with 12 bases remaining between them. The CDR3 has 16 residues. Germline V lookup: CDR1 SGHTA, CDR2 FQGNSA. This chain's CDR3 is CASSLTGAMSYNEQFF. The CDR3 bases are TGTGCCAGCAGCTTAACGGGGGCGATGTCCTACAATGAGCAGTTCTTC.

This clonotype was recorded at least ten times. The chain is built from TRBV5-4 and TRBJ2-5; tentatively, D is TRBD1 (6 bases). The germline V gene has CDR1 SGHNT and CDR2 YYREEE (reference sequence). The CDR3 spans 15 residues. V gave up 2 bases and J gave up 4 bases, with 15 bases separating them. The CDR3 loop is CASSLSQGFGETQYF. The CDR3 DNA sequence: TGTGCCAGCAGCTTATCTCAGGGGTTCGGAGAGACCCAGTACTTC.

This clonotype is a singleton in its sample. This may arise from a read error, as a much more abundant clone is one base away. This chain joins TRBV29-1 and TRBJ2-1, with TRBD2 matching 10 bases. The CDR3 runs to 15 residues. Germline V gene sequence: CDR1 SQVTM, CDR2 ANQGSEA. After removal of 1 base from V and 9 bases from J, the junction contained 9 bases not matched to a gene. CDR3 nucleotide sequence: TGCAGCGTTGAAGGCGTCGAGCGGGAGGGTTTTGAGCAGTTCTTC. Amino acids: CSVEGVEREGFEQFF.

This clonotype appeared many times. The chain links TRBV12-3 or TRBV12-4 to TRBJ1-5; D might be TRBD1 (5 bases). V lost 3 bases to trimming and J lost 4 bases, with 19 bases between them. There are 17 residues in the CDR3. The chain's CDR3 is CASSLRGWMGRNQPQHF. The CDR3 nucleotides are TGTGCCAGCAGTTTGAGAGGCTGGATGGGACGAAATCAGCCCCAGCATTTT.

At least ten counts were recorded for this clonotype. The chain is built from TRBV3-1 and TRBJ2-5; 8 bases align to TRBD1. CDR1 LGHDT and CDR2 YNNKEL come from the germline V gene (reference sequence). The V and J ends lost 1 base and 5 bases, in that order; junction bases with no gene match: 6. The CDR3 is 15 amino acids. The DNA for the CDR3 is TGTGCCAGCAGCCAAGGGGCAGGGGGCTTTGAGACCCAGTACTTC. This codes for CASSQGAGGFETQYF.

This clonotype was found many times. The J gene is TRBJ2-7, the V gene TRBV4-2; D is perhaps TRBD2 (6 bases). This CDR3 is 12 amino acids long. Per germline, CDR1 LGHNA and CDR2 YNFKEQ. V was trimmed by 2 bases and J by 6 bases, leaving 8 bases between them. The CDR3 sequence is CASSQPEGEQYF. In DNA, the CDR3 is TGTGCCAGCAGCCAACCGGAGGGCGAGCAGTACTTC.

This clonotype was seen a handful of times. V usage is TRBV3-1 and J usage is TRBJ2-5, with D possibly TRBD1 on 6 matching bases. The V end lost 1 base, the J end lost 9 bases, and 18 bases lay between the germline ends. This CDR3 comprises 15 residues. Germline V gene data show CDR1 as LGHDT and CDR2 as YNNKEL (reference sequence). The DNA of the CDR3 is TGTGCCAGCAGCCAAGGGCAAGGGGGAGTCCGGGCCCAGTACTTC. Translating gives CASSQGQGGVRAQYF.

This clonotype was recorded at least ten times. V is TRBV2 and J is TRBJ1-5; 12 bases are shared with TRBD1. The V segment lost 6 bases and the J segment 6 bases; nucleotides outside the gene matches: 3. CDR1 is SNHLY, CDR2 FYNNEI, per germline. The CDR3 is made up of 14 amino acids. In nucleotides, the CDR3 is TGTGCCAGCAGACCGGGACAGGGGGCTCAGCCCCAGCATTTT. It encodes CASRPGQGAQPQHF.

This CDR3 reads CASSIGGGSPDEQFF. CDR3 bases: TGTGCCAGCAGTATTGGGGGCGGGAGTCCAGATGAGCAGTTCTTC. J is TRBJ2-1 and V is TRBV12-3 or TRBV12-4, with a tentative D call TRBD2 (7 bases). This CDR3 is 15 amino acids long. Trimming removed 5 bases at V and 8 bases at J, with 19 bases between.

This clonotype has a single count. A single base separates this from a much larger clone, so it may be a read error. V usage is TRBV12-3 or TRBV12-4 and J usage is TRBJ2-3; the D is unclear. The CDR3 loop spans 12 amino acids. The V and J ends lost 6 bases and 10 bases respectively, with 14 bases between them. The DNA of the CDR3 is TGTGCCAGCAGAAAGACGGTTTCTGCGCAGTATTTT. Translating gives CASRKTVSAQYF.

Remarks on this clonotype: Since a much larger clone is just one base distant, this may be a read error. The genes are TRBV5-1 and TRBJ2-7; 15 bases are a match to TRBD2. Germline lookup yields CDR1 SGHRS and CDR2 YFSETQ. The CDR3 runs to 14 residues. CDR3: CVSSGLAGGREQYF. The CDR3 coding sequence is TGCGTCAGCAGCGGACTAGCGGGAGGGAGGGAGCAGTACTTC.

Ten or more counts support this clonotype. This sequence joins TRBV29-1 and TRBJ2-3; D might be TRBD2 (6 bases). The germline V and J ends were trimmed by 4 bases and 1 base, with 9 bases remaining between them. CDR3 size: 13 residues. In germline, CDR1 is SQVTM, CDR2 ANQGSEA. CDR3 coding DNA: TGCAGCGTTGTAAGGAGGGGCACAGATACGCAGTATTTT. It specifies CSVVRRGTDTQYF.